This T cell receptor beta chain was retrieved from a study of cytotoxic CD8 clonotypes in ibrutinib-treated CLL. Looking at the study overall: Among the patients, around ten presented as relapsed/refractory and roughly 14 as treatment-naive; roughly 17 showed unmutated IGHV. Study-wide findings and caveats: Clonality showed a rise at ibrutinib response that reversed toward baseline at progression.

The repertoire was sequenced with immunoSEQ multiplex PCR; TCRdb's copy has only in-frame clones and lacks some. This sample has hundreds of thousands of clones, with roughly 67% found just once. In germline, CDR1 is SEHNR, CDR2 FQNEAQ (reference sequence). The ends were cut back, 2 bases at V and 3 bases at J, with 7 bases in the middle. CDR3 length: 13 amino acids. This clone has just a few counts. Its specificity is unknown. The chain recombines TRBV7-9 with TRBJ1-1; D remains unclear. This specimen was PBMCs, taken after 36 months of ibrutinib treatment. This receptor was identified in a human donor with chronic lymphocytic leukemia. The CDR3 protein is CASSLSGDTEAFF. CDR3 nucleotide sequence: TGTGCCAGCAGCTTATCAGGTGACACTGAAGCTTTCTTT. Complete variable domain (other parts from reference TRBV7-9 and TRBJ1-1): DTGVSQNPRHKITKRGQNVTFRCDPISEHNRLYWYRQTLGQGPEFLTYFQNEAQLEKSRLLSDRFSAERPKGSFSTLEIQRTEQGDSAMYLCASSLSGDTEAFFGQGTRLTVV.